Listed below are T cell receptor beta chains from one sample, sequenced in a study of monozygotic twins with inflammatory bowel disease. TCRdb derives one entry per CDR3 protein from the 5' RACE reads, leaving out DNA. The listing records under 150,000 distinct CDR3 sequences. The sample was blood. Receptor source: a human donor with ulcerative colitis or Crohn's disease, or a healthy co-twin of an affected twin (not recorded which). Both conserved end residues are part of each CDR3.

V gene: TRBV15; J gene: TRBJ2-4; CDR3 protein: CATSPTRDSVNIQYF
V gene: TRBV18; J gene: TRBJ1-3; CDR3 protein: CASSPLGTDSGNTIYF
V gene: TRBV5-1; J gene: TRBJ1-6; CDR3 protein: CASSSQGARDSPLHF
V gene: TRBV2; J gene: TRBJ2-5; CDR3 protein: CASSARTSGPGTQYF
V gene: TRBV5-1; J gene: TRBJ2-3; CDR3 protein: CASSARAGTSTDTQYF
V gene: TRBV3-1; J gene: TRBJ2-4; CDR3 protein: CASSQLRAAKNIQYF
V gene: TRBV12-3/TRBV12-4; J gene: TRBJ2-1; CDR3 protein: CASRSTGVFVDEQFF
V gene: TRBV27; J gene: TRBJ2-3; CDR3 protein: CASSPQNTDTQYF
V gene: TRBV6-4; J gene: TRBJ2-6; CDR3 protein: CASSGDSLSGANVLTF
V gene: TRBV4-2; J gene: TRBJ1-6; CDR3 protein: CASSFPDSPLHF
V gene: TRBV7-9; J gene: TRBJ2-3; CDR3 protein: CASSLGLAVIGTDTQYF
V gene: TRBV7-2; J gene: TRBJ1-5; CDR3 protein: CASSLVTGRGEQPQHF
V gene: TRBV28; J gene: TRBJ2-5; CDR3 protein: CASTAGGHETQYF
V gene: TRBV20-1; J gene: TRBJ1-1; CDR3 protein: CSARAGLGGEAFF
V gene: TRBV20-1; J gene: TRBJ2-7; CDR3 protein: CSARPSGTVTYEQYF
V gene: TRBV18; J gene: TRBJ2-1; CDR3 protein: CASSPPQGVSSYNEQFF
V gene: TRBV7-6; J gene: TRBJ2-5; CDR3 protein: CASSSQGVLRETQYF
V gene: TRBV10-3; J gene: TRBJ2-1; CDR3 protein: CAISESWQGNNEQFF
V gene: TRBV5-6; J gene: TRBJ1-2; CDR3 protein: CASSLDWARGYNYGYTF
V gene: TRBV12-3/TRBV12-4; J gene: TRBJ1-2; CDR3 protein: CASSLSAGGSNYGYTF
V gene: TRBV6-1; J gene: TRBJ2-5; CDR3 protein: CASTSTSVLPETQYF
V gene: TRBV4-3; J gene: TRBJ2-7; CDR3 protein: CASSPAGSIYEQYF
V gene: TRBV4-2; J gene: TRBJ2-3; CDR3 protein: CASSQDKVLRGTQYF
V gene: TRBV5-1; J gene: TRBJ2-5; CDR3 protein: CASSLGTTGIGETQYF
V gene: TRBV9; J gene: TRBJ1-5; CDR3 protein: CASSVIGQGPSNQPQHF
V gene: TRBV2; J gene: TRBJ2-2; CDR3 protein: CASSRTDTGELFF
V gene: TRBV5-1; J gene: TRBJ2-7; CDR3 protein: CASSLDLTARSSYEQYF
V gene: TRBV20-1; J gene: TRBJ1-1; CDR3 protein: CSASVWRDTEAFF
V gene: TRBV29-1; J gene: TRBJ2-5; CDR3 protein: CSGQGGLETQYF
V gene: TRBV20-1; J gene: TRBJ2-1; CDR3 protein: CSARDLRRRSGVVRGEQFF
V gene: TRBV6-2/TRBV6-3; J gene: TRBJ2-7; CDR3 protein: CASTGTGVFPYEQYF
V gene: TRBV5-1; J gene: TRBJ2-1; CDR3 protein: CASSLVRNNEQFF
V gene: TRBV20-1; J gene: TRBJ1-1; CDR3 protein: CLTDRVNTEAFF
V gene: TRBV6-1; J gene: TRBJ1-4; CDR3 protein: CASRLTLGVNEKLFF
V gene: TRBV5-1; J gene: TRBJ2-3; CDR3 protein: CASSFESTDTQYF
V gene: TRBV20-1; J gene: TRBJ2-1; CDR3 protein: CSARDRGGEQFF
V gene: TRBV5-1; J gene: TRBJ2-7; CDR3 protein: CASSSGQGRNEQYF
V gene: TRBV7-2; J gene: TRBJ1-6; CDR3 protein: CASSLERNSPLHF
V gene: TRBV4-3; J gene: TRBJ1-5; CDR3 protein: CASSQDGDVQPQHF
V gene: TRBV24-1; J gene: TRBJ2-5; CDR3 protein: CATSDSRIQVTQYF
V gene: TRBV7-9; J gene: TRBJ2-5; CDR3 protein: CASSLRVGAQETQYF
V gene: TRBV29-1; J gene: TRBJ1-4; CDR3 protein: CSVVGGHPTNEKLFF
V gene: TRBV7-2; J gene: TRBJ2-3; CDR3 protein: CASSPHTSGGAYF
V gene: TRBV7-9; J gene: TRBJ1-6; CDR3 protein: CASSLPLSANSPLHF
V gene: TRBV19; J gene: TRBJ1-5; CDR3 protein: CASSMWGRGNQPQHF
V gene: TRBV7-2; J gene: TRBJ2-5; CDR3 protein: CASSSRTGGQETQYF
V gene: TRBV28; J gene: TRBJ2-3; CDR3 protein: CASSPQQTVPSGYF
V gene: TRBV5-4; J gene: TRBJ1-1; CDR3 protein: CASSRSLDRNTEAFF
V gene: TRBV20-1; J gene: TRBJ2-5; CDR3 protein: CSVGSQETQYF
V gene: TRBV20-1; J gene: TRBJ2-5; CDR3 protein: CSARPSETQYF
V gene: TRBV11-2; J gene: TRBJ2-2; CDR3 protein: CASSPRGGTGELFF
V gene: TRBV7-2; J gene: TRBJ2-7; CDR3 protein: CASSLRSGGADEQYF
V gene: TRBV6-6; J gene: TRBJ1-5; CDR3 protein: CASSLGFNQPQHF
V gene: TRBV6-5; J gene: TRBJ1-1; CDR3 protein: CASSYSGTGRMNTEAFF
V gene: TRBV5-8; J gene: TRBJ2-7; CDR3 protein: CASRPELGGDEQYF
V gene: TRBV6-5; J gene: TRBJ1-1; CDR3 protein: CASSYSTSQETEAFF
V gene: TRBV10-3; J gene: TRBJ2-7; CDR3 protein: CAIRPGQAFYEQYF